This TCR beta chain was identified in a study of blood T cell repertoires in COVID-19. The wider study: Material from acute and convalescent COVID-19 was sourced from the United States, Italy and Spain.

The CDR3 is 14 residues long. Trimming took 5 bases from V and 5 from J; bases not matched to a gene: 5. Germline CDR1 KGHDR, CDR2 SFDVKD. As handled by the study authors: Nucleated cell number was recorded as an estimate derived from reference gene primer amplification. Sequencing used immunoSEQ multiplex PCR; TCRdb keeps in-frame clones, though not all of them. V, J and clone size derive from that table, while D and trimming were established from the DNA sequence. The data show approximately 190,000 clones, with around 80% seen just once and around 15% held by the top ten. Specimen: peripheral blood. The source is a man between 25 and 39 years old with active or convalescent COVID-19. The chain carries TRBV24-1 and TRBJ2-3; 8 positions match TRBD1. The CDR3: CATSGGTGKDTQYF. CDR3 sequence (DNA): TGTGCCACCAGTGGAGGGACAGGCAAAGATACGCAGTATTTT.